The clone carrying this T cell receptor beta chain has more than one count but fewer than ten. Sequenced by immunoSEQ multiplex PCR; TCRdb stores in-frame clones only, minus some. Seen here are roughly 1,000,000 clones, 75% to 85% observed once, and the top ten hold under 0.6%. These data originate in a study of shared clonotypes between healthy human individuals. The sequenced sample was memory CD4+ T cells from PBMCs. Subset specified: CD45RA-negative fraction. The receptor comes from a man between 18 and 35 years old in good health. Some clones in this sample may be carry-over from other donors' samples.

CDR3 amino acids: CASSFGDNYGYTF. In nucleotides, the CDR3 is TGTGCCAGCAGTTTCGGGGATAACTATGGCTACACCTTC. The chain carries TRBV28 and TRBJ1-2; no firm D call. V shed 3 bases and J shed 1 base, with 6 bases lying between them. Germline CDR1 and CDR2: MDHEN and SYDVKM. The CDR3 loop spans 13 amino acids.